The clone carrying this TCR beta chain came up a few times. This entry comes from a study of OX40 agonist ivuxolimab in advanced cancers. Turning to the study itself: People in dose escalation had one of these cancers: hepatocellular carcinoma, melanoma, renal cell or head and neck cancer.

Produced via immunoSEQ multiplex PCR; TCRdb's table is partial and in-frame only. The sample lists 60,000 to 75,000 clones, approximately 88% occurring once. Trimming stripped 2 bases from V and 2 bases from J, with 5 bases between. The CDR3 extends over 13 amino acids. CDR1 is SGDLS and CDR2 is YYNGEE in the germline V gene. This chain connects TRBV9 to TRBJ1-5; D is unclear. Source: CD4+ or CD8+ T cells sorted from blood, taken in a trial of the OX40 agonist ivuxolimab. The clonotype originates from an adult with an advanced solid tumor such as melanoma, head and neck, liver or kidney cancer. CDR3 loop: CASSVQGNQPQHF. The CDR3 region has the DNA TGTGCCAGCAGCGTTCAGGGCAATCAGCCCCAGCATTTT.